The sequence of this T cell receptor (beta chain) was determined in a study of vaccination and CD4 T cells after COVID-19. Treatment defined: approximately 11-day PBMC culture with coronavirus spike peptide pools or control peptides (ViraFEST assay). Sequencing of the DNA from cultured CD4+ T cells was carried out with the Oncomine TCR Beta short-read assay. TCRdb passed the PCR reads through MiXCR, listing each CDR3 protein once. Among some 10,000 distinct CDR3 sequences listed, 40% to 45% were seen once. As regards this clonotype: Its specificity is unknown.

Whole-study results and caveats: Detection of a median around 86% of reactive clones in convalescent patients was confined to the period after vaccination.

Specimen: CD4+ T cells from blood, cultured in vitro. This TCR was recovered from a human donor who had recovered from COVID-19.

The CDR3 reads CASSSGAPRAEQYF. The CDR3 DNA reads TGTGCCAGCAGCTCGGGGGCCCCTAGGGCCGAGCAGTACTTC. The chain carries TRBV7-8 and TRBJ2-7; possibly TRBD1 or TRBD2 for D (6 bases each). CDR1 and CDR2 (germline): SGHVS, FQNEAQ. CDR3 length: 14 residues. Trimming cost V 4 bases and J 6 bases, with 16 bases left between them.